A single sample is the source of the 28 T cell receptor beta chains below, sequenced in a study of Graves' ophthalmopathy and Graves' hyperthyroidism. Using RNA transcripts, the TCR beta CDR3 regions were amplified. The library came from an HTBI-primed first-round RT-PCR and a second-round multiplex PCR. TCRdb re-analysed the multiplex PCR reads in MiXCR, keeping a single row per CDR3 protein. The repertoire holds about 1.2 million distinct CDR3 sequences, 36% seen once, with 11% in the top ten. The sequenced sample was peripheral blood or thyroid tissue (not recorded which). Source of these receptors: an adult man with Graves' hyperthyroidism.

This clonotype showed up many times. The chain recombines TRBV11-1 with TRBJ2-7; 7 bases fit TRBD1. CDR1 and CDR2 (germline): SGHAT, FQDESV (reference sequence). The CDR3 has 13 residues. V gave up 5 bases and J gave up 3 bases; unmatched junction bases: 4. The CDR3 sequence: CASSNGQVYEQYF. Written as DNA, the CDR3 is TGTGCCAGCAGCAATGGACAGGTCTACGAGCAGTACTTC.

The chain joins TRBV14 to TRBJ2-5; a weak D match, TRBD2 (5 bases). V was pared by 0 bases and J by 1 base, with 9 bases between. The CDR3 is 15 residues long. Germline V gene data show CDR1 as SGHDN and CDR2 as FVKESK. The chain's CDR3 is CASSQDAGGQETQYF. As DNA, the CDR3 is TGTGCCAGCAGCCAAGACGCAGGAGGCCAAGAGACCCAGTACTTC.

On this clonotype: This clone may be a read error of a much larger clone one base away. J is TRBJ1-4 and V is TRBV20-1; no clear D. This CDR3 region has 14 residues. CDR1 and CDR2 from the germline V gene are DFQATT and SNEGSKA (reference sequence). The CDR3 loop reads CSAPSDATNEELFF. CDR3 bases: TGCAGTGCCCCTTCCGATGCAACTAATGAAGAACTGTTTTTT.

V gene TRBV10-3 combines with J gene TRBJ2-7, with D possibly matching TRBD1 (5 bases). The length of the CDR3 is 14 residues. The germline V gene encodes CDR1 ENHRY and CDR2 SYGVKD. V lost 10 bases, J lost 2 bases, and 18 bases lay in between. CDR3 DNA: TGTGCCAGCAAGACCACACAGGACACCTACGAGCAGTACTTC. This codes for CASKTTQDTYEQYF.

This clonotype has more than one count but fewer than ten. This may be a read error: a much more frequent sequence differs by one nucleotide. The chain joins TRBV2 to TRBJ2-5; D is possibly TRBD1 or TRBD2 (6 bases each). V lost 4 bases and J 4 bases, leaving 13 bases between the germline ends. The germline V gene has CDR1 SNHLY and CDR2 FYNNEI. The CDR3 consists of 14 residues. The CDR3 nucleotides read TGTGCCAGCAGTGTAGGGGGGTGGGGAGAGACCCAGTACTTC. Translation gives CASSVGGWGETQYF.

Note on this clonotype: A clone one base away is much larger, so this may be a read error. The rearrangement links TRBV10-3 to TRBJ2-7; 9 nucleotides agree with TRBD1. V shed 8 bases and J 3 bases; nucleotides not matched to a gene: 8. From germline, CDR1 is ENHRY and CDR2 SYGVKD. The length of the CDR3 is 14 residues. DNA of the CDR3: TGTGCCATCGCCCCGGGACAGGGACTCTACGAGCAGTACTTC. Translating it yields CAIAPGQGLYEQYF.

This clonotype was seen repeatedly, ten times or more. In DNA, the CDR3 is TGTGCCAGCAGCGTCGGGACTGGGGCTTTCTTT. It specifies CASSVGTGAFF. The chain carries TRBV7-9 and TRBJ1-1, with D possibly matching TRBD1 (5 bases). Per the germline V gene, CDR1 is SEHNR and CDR2 is FQNEAQ (reference sequence). CDR3 length: 11 amino acids. The V and J ends lost 5 bases and 11 bases respectively, with 12 bases between them.

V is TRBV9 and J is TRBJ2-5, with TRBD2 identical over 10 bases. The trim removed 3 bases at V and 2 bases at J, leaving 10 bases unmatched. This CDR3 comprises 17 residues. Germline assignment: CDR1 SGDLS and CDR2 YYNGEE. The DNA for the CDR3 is TGTGCCAGCAGCGCTGGGGGGGTAGCGGGGGGTCAAGAGACCCAGTACTTC. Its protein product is CASSAGGVAGGQETQYF.

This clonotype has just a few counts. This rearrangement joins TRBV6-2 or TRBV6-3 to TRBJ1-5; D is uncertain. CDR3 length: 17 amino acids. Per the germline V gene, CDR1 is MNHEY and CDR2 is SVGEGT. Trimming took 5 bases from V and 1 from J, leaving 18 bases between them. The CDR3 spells CASSDALGPDSNQPQHF. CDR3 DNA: TGTGCCAGCAGTGACGCCCTTGGACCCGACAGCAATCAGCCCCAGCATTTT.

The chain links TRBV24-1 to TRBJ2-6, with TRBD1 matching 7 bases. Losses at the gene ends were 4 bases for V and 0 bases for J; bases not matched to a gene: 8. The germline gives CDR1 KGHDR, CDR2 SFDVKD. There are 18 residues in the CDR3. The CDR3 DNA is TGTGCCACCAGTGAATCCACAGGGGTCGTCTCTGGGGCCAACGTCCTGACTTTC. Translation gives CATSESTGVVSGANVLTF.

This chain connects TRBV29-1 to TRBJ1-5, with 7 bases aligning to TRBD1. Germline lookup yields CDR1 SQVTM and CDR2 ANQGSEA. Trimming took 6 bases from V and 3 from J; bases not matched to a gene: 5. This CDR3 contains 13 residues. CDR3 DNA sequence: TGCAGCGTCGGGGACAGCCCCAATCAGCCCCAGCATTTT. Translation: CSVGDSPNQPQHF. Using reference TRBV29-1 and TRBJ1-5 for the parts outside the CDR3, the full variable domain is SAVISQKPSRDICQRGTSLTIQCQVDSQVTMMFWYRQQPGQSLTLIATANQGSEATYESGFVIDKFPISRPNLTFSTLTVSNMSPEDSSIYLCSVGDSPNQPQHFGDGTRLSIL.

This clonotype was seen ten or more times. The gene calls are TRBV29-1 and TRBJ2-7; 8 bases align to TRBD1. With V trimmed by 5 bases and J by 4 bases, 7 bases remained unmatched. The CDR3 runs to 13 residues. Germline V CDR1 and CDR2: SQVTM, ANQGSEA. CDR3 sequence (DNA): TGCAGCGTTTTGACAGGGGAGTTATACGAGCAGTACTTC. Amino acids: CSVLTGELYEQYF.

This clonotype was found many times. CDR3 bases: TGTGCCAGCAGCGGGGACGGAAGCAATCAGCCCCAGCATTTT. It is translated as CASSGDGSNQPQHF. V is TRBV7-2 and J is TRBJ1-5, with TRBD1 as a possible D gene (5 bases). Germline CDR1 and CDR2: SGHTA and FQGNSA. V was shortened by 5 bases and J by 1 base, with 9 bases between the two germline ends. The CDR3 runs 14 residues.

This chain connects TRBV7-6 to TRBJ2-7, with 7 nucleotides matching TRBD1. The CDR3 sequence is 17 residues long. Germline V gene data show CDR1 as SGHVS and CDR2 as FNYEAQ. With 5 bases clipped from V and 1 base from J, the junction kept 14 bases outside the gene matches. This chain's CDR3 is CASSPSPPDRPSYEQYF. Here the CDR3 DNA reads TGTGCCAGCAGCCCTTCGCCCCCGGACAGGCCTTCCTACGAGCAGTACTTC. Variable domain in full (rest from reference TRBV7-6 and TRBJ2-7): GAGVSQSPRYKVTKRGQDVALRCDPISGHVSLYWYRQALGQGPEFLTYFNYEAQQDKSGLPNDRFSAERPEGSISTLTIQRTEQRDSAMYRCASSPSPPDRPSYEQYFGPGTRLTVT.

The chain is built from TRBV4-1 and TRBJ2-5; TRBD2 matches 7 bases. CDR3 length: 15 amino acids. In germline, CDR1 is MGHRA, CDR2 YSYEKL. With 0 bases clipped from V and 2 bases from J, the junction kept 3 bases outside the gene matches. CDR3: CASSQEPSGQETQYF. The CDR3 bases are TGCGCCAGCAGCCAAGAACCTAGCGGACAAGAGACCCAGTACTTC.

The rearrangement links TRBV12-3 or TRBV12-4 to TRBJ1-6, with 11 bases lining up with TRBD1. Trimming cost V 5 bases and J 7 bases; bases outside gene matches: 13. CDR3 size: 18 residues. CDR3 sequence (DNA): TGTGCCAGCAGTCCCGGGACAGGGGGTATTGCCCTAAATTCACCCCTCCACTTT. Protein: CASSPGTGGIALNSPLHF.

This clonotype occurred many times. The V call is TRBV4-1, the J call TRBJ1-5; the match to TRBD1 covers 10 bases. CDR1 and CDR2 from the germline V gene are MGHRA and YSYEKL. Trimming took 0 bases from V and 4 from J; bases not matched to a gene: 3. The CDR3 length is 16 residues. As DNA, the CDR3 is TGCGCCAGCAGCCAAGATGGGGGACAGGGGAATCAGCCCCAGCATTTT. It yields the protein CASSQDGGQGNQPQHF.

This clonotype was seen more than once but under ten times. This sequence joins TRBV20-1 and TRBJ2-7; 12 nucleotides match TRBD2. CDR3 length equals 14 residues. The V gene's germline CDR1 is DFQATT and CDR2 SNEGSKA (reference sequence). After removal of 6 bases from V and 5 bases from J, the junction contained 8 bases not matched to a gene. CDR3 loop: CSAPRLAGDHEQYF. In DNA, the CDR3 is TGCAGTGCACCTCGACTAGCGGGAGACCACGAGCAGTACTTC.

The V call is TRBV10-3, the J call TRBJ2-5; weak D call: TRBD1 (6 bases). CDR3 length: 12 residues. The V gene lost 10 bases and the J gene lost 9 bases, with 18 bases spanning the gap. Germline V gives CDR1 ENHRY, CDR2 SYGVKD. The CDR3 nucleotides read TGTGCCAGCAGGCGTAAGGGGGAGTCCCAGTACTTC. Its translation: CASRRKGESQYF.

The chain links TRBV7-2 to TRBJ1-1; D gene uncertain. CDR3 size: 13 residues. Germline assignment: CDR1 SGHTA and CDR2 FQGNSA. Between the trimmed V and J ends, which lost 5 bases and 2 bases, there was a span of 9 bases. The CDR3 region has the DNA TGTGCCAGCAGCCGATCCTACAACACTGAAGCTTTCTTT. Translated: CASSRSYNTEAFF.

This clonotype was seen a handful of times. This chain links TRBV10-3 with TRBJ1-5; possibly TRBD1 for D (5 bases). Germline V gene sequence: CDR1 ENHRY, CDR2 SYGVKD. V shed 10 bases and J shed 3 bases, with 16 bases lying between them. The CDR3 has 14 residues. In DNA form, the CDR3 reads TGTGCCAGTTCGGACACCGGGGTCAATCAGCCCCAGCATTTT. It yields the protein CASSDTGVNQPQHF.

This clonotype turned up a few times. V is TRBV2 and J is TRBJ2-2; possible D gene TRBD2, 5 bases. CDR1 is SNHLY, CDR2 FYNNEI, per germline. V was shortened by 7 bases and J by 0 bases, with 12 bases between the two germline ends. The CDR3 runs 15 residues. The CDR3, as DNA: TGTGCCAGCAACACGGGGTTTTCGAACACCGGGGAGCTGTTTTTT. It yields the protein CASNTGFSNTGELFF. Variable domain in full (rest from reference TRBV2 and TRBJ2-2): EPEVTQTPSHQVTQMGQEVILRCVPISNHLYFYWYRQILGQKVEFLVSFYNNEISEKSEIFDDQFSVERPDGSNFTLKIRSTKLEDSAMYFCASNTGFSNTGELFFGEGSRLTVL.

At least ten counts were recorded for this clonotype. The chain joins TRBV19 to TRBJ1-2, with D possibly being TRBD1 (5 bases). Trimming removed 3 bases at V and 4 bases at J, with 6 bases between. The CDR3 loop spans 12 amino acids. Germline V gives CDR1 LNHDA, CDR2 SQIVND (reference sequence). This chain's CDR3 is CASSITGYGYTF. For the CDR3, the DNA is TGTGCCAGTAGTATTACAGGCTATGGCTACACCTTC.

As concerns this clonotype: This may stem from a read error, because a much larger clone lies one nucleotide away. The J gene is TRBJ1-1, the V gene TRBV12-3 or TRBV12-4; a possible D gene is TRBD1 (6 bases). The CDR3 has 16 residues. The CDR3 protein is CASSPGGSTVGTEDFF. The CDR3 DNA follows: TGTGCCAGCAGTCCCGGGGGCAGTACAGTGGGGACTGAAGATTTCTTT.

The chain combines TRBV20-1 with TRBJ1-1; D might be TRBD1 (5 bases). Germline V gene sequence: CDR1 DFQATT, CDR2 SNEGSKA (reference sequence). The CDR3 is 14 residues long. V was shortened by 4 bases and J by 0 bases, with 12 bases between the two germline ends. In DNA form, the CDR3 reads TGCAGTGCTAAGGAGGGGCAGATGAACACTGAAGCTTTCTTT. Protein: CSAKEGQMNTEAFF.

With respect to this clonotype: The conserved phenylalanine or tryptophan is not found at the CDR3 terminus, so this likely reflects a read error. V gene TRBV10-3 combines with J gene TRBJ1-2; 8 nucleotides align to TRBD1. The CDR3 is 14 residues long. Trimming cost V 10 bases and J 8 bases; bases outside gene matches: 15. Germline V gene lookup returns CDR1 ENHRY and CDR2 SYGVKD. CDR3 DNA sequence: TGTGCCAGCGGAGACAGGGGATTGGTGTGGGGCTACACCCTC. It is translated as CASGDRGLVWGYTL.

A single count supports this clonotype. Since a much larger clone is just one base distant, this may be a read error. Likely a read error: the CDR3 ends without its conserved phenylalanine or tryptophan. The CDR3 loop is CASSPRTGNGYTL. The CDR3 DNA reads as TGTGCCAGCAGCCCTCGGACAGGGAATGGCTACACCCTC. The chain couples TRBV5-4 to TRBJ1-2; 8 bases match TRBD1. This CDR3 is 13 amino acids long. After removal of 4 bases from V and 6 bases from J, the junction contained 5 bases not matched to a gene. CDR1 SGHNT and CDR2 YYREEE come from the germline V gene (reference sequence).

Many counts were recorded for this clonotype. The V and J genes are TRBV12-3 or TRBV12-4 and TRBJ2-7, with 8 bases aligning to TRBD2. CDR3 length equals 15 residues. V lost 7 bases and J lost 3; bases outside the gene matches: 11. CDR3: CASKPTIAGYYEQYF. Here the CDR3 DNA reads TGTGCCAGCAAACCAACTATAGCGGGATACTACGAGCAGTACTTC.